The clone carrying this T cell receptor beta chain was picked up many times. Its antigen is currently unknown. MiXCR was run by TCRdb on the RT-PCR reads, yielding one entry per CDR3 protein. The table records a few hundred thousand distinct CDR3 sequences, about 15% of them present only once. The data were taken from a study of response to subunit inactivated influenza vaccine. The CDR3 has 14 amino acids. The germline V gene has CDR1 SEHNR and CDR2 FQNEAQ (reference sequence). V shed 5 bases and J 6 bases; nucleotides not matched to a gene: 6. Study results and limitations: Each seasonal influenza vaccination, the authors suggested, recruits few new T cells.

This chain uses TRBV7-9 with TRBJ1-2; 10 bases fit TRBD1. This TCR derives from a man aged 45 to 65 who received an inactivated influenza vaccine. Sequenced here: PBMCs from blood, sampled roughly 12 days after vaccination. In DNA form, the CDR3 reads TGTGCCAGCAGCGAATCCGGGACAGGGGATGGCTACACCTTC. This codes for CASSESGTGDGYTF.